This TCR beta chain is drawn from a study of beta chain features in type 1 diabetes. Findings and limits, study-wide: There were fewer insertions and more deletions at the VDJ junctions of type 1 diabetes patients. PCR might preferentially amplify shorter templates, equally in patients and controls. Comparison showed that naive, central memory and Treg TCRB repertoires appeared more similar among patients than among healthy donors.

Expressed TCRB transcripts got sequenced, as all isolated RNA was reverse transcribed. Profiled with immunoSEQ multiplex PCR; TCRdb holds only in-frame clones, not every one. Of over 40,000 clones listed, roughly 56% are singletons. With regard to this clone: The antigen is unknown.

CDR1 and CDR2 (germline): MDHEN, SYDVKM. The CDR3 totals 16 residues. V shed 1 base and J shed 4 bases, with 11 bases lying between them. The sequence was collected from a woman between 18 and 29 years old in good health. Sample: Tregs from blood. This sequence joins TRBV28 and TRBJ2-6, with D possibly being TRBD2 (6 bases). As DNA, the CDR3 is TGTGCCAGCAGTTTATACGGGGGAATGGGGGCCAACGTCCTGACTTTC. It codes for CASSLYGGMGANVLTF. Using reference TRBV28 and TRBJ2-6 for the parts outside the CDR3, the full variable domain is DVKVTQSSRYLVKRTGEKVFLECVQDMDHENMFWYRQDPGLGLRLIYFSYDVKMKEKGDIPEGYSVSREKKERFSLILESASTNQTSMYLCASSLYGGMGANVLTFGAGSRLTVL.